Reported below is one TCR beta chain. What this receptor recognizes is not known. No much larger clone is present one base from it, and per-base qualities are unavailable. This sample is part of a study of shared clonotypes between healthy human individuals (dated by TCRdb to the early 2020s). As for the study more broadly: Two women and a few men aged 18 to 49 years were included in the cohort. For each donor, three plates each were used for CD4 naive and CD4 memory, two plates were used for CD8 naive, and one plate was used for CD8 memory. Blood TCR repertoires of a handful of healthy adults were deeply sequenced to estimate repertoire size and the extent of clonotype sharing between individuals. To increase sequencing depth and limit assay-specific biases, different laboratories used diverse techniques to prepare libraries and sequence TCR repertoires. Per donor, leukapheresis produced somewhere between about 0.9 and 9.5 billion PBMCs.

The V end loses 0 bases and the J end loses 1 base, and a stretch of 10 bases separates them. The CDR1 and CDR2 encoded by the germline V gene are SGHRS and YFSETQ. The CDR3 sequence holds 15 residues, the cysteine and phenylalanine included. Left in the record is the CDR3 DNA by itself, 45 bases read in frame from the first base. Study-wide conclusions, independent of this receptor: When several donors were compared, the shared fraction of clonotypes was about 5.5% for naive CD4, around 4% for naive CD8, 2.3% for memory CD4, and roughly 0.43% for memory CD8. Incomplete sequencing was indicated by rarefaction of sorted-subset datasets, despite the large sequencing depth. Naive subsets generally had larger estimated clonotype richness than memory subsets. Because the study included a small number of donors, the genetic and exposure-history diversity represented was limited. Sampling was restricted to blood, and TCR repertoires in tissues likely differ from the TCR repertoires found in blood. Pairwise subsampling led to the expectation that sequencing depth would affect the degree of clonotype sharing among donors. Compared with non-shared clonotypes, clonotypes shared by all four sorted-subset donors had higher generation probabilities.

Donors were healthy HIV-negative adults with no recently reported acute infections or vaccinations. Every donor was a Caucasian adult living in Nashville, Tennessee, USA. Magnetic negative selection was used to enrich CD4+ T cells, after which naive cells were positively selected on CD45RA and the negative fraction became the memory subset. Blood was obtained by leukapheresis, after which PBMCs were separated by Ficoll-Histopaque density gradient centrifugation and cryopreserved in liquid nitrogen vapor phase. Analytical flow cytometry was used to check the purity and quantity of every magnetically sorted T cell population. Genomic DNA was isolated from each sorted fraction and quantified by UV absorbance on a Nanodrop 2000c. Using the deep immunoSEQ assay, TCR CDR3 regions were amplified from genomic DNA by multiplex PCR. Extracted genomic DNA from each cell subset was spread evenly across all wells of several immunoSEQ 96-well plates, with each plate serving as a replicate. For sorted subsets, approximately 200 ng of genomic DNA, equivalent to roughly 30,000 T cell genomes, went into each replicate PCR. Purified libraries were quantified with a Qubit 3.0 fluorometer, sized on a Bioanalyzer 2100, and re-quantified with the KAPA Library Quantification kit. Every immunoSEQ 96-well plate was sequenced on a separate single-read 150-cycle Illumina NextSeq 550 flow cell. Per the source publication's procedure: The immunoSEQ output contained only junctional sequences without quality scores, so filtering could not match that applied to full-length reads. To assign V/J genes and CDR3, sequences were annotated against IMGT germline references using PyIR, a Python wrapper for IgBLAST v1.9. Any read was removed if the V/J assignment was weak (E-value above 1e-6), the CDR3 was missing, or the read contained stop codons, out-of-frame junctions, or ambiguous translated residues. V3J clonotypes were defined by identical inferred V gene, J gene, and CDR3 amino acid sequence. Percentage overlap between repertoires was calculated by dividing the number of shared unique clonotypes by the size of the smaller repertoire. RTK rarefaction, the Chao1 estimator, and Recon v2.1 estimates of unobserved clonotypes were used to assess repertoire richness. For all TCRbeta clonotypes obtained by the gDNA method from a few donors, generation probabilities were computed with OLGA. The table comes from immuneACCESS by way of TCRdb, which keeps in-frame sequences with V and J called. Part of the clones is missing from these tables; in studies checked, under half for an unresolved V gene and the rest for unknown reasons. V and J calls and clone size are as listed in that table; D and trimming were resolved from the DNA. This sample has about 2 million clones in its table, and 85% to 95% of those were observed once. The ten largest clones represent 0.13% of the sample.

The V and J genes are TRBV5-1 and TRBJ2-5; confidence is insufficient to name the D gene. Specimen: naive CD4+ T cells sorted from blood. The label giving this sample's cell subset or site can be read as: CD45RA+ positively selected. The receptor was derived from a man between 18 and 29 years old in good health. The CDR3 protein is CASSLVGSLQETQYF. The DNA is as follows: TGCGCCAGCAGCTTGGTCGGCAGTCTCCAAGAGACCCAGTACTTC.